A selection of T cell receptor beta chains follows, all from one sample in a study of blood T cell repertoires in COVID-19. Only in-frame clones appear in the TCRdb table, and some are missing; sequencing was by immunoSEQ multiplex PCR. The profile shows some 430,000 clones, 90% of them singletons. The sample comprised PBMCs or T cells enriched from blood (not recorded which). The receptors were gathered from a man younger than 35 who had recovered from COVID-19. Each CDR3 is given with its conserved first and last residue. A D gene is named only where the DNA matches it firmly. Size is stated for part of the rows, as once, few or many counts, or as a class when the clone is expanded.

>.|TRBV7-4|TRBJ2-2|.
CASSLGVAGARTGELFF
TGTGCCAGCAGCTTAGGGGTGGCGGGGGCCAGAACCGGGGAGCTGTTTTTT
>TRBD1|TRBV10-3|TRBJ1-1|.
CAITPSIRDRAAFF
TGTGCCATCACCCCATCCATCCGGGACAGGGCCGCTTTCTTT
>TRBD1|TRBV19|TRBJ1-1|.
CASRGTGMNTEAFF
TGTGCCAGTAGAGGGACAGGGATGAACACTGAAGCTTTCTTT
>.|TRBV6-5|TRBJ2-7|.
CASRRSSYEQYF
TGTGCCAGCAGGCGGTCGTCCTACGAGCAGTACTTC
>TRBD2|TRBV30|TRBJ2-7|.
CAWNSGLAVAYEQYF
TGTGCCTGGAACTCGGGACTAGCGGTAGCTTACGAGCAGTACTTC
>TRBD1|TRBV6-5|TRBJ2-2|.
CASSRTGTGELFF
TGTGCCAGCAGCAGGACAGGTACCGGGGAGCTGTTTTTT
>.|TRBV9|TRBJ2-3|.
CASSVTTTDYTDTQYF
TGTGCCAGCAGCGTAACTACCACGGACTACACAGATACGCAGTATTTT
>.|TRBV19|TRBJ1-5|.
CASSMASNQPQHF
TGTGCCAGTAGTATGGCTAGCAATCAGCCCCAGCATTTT
>.|TRBV3-1/TRBV3-2|TRBJ1-2|.
CASSRREDYGYTF
TGTGCCAGCAGCCGCCGGGAAGACTATGGCTACACCTTC
>TRBD1|TRBV3-1/TRBV3-2|TRBJ1-6|.
CASSQILRQGNSPLHF
TGTGCCAGCAGCCAAATTCTGCGACAGGGCAATTCACCCCTCCACTTT
>TRBD1|TRBV11-2|TRBJ1-2|.
CASSTRTGRGYTF
TGTGCCAGCAGCACAAGGACAGGGAGGGGCTACACCTTC
>.|TRBV3-1/TRBV3-2|TRBJ2-5|.
CASSQGVETQYF
TGTGCCAGCAGCCAAGGCGTGGAGACCCAGTACTTC
>.|TRBV27|TRBJ1-5|.
CASSLATGYQPQHF
TGTGCCAGCAGTTTAGCGACAGGTTATCAGCCCCAGCATTTT
>TRBD2|TRBV7-8|TRBJ2-1|.
CASSGGLTDFNEQFF
TGTGCCAGCAGCGGGGGACTAACAGATTTCAATGAGCAGTTCTTC
>TRBD1|TRBV13|TRBJ1-6|.
CASSTTGDSPLHF
TGTGCCAGCAGCACGACAGGGGACTCACCCCTCCACTTT
>TRBD2|TRBV2|TRBJ2-2|.
CASNTAGGPGELFF
TGTGCCAGCAATACGGCGGGAGGGCCCGGGGAGCTGTTTTTT
>.|TRBV5-1|TRBJ1-6|once
CASSLVWRATTYNSPLHF
TGCGCCAGCAGCTTGGTTTGGCGGGCAACCACCTATAATTCACCCCTCCACTTT
>TRBD1|TRBV29-1|TRBJ1-1|.
CSVDGTANTEAFF
TGCAGCGTCGATGGGACAGCCAACACTGAAGCTTTCTTT
>.|TRBV6-5|TRBJ1-2|.
CASSPGLPYGYTF
TGTGCCAGCAGTCCAGGGTTACCCTATGGCTACACCTTC
>.|TRBV5-1|TRBJ1-1|few
CASSLLGAGTEAFF
TGCGCCAGCAGCTTGTTGGGGGCAGGCACTGAAGCTTTCTTT
>TRBD2|TRBV19|TRBJ2-2|.
CASRPGTSAGELFF
TGTGCCAGTAGGCCCGGGACTAGCGCCGGGGAGCTGTTTTTT
>.|TRBV19|TRBJ2-7|.
CASSISPALSTYEQYF
TGTGCCAGTAGTATCAGCCCAGCGCTGTCGACCTACGAGCAGTACTTC
>.|TRBV24-1|TRBJ1-2|.
CATSDKTDYGYTF
TGTGCCACCAGTGATAAGACAGACTATGGCTACACCTTC
>TRBD1|TRBV6-6|TRBJ2-7|.
CASGPTGVLDEQYF
TGTGCCAGCGGACCGACAGGGGTCCTCGACGAGCAGTACTTC
>TRBD2|TRBV4-2|TRBJ2-7|.
CASSTLAGAVREQYF
TGTGCCAGCAGCACCCTAGCGGGAGCCGTGAGGGAGCAGTACTTC
>.|TRBV2|TRBJ1-5|.
CASMAFSGVGNQPQHF
TGTGCCAGCATGGCTTTTTCAGGGGTTGGCAATCAGCCCCAGCATTTT
>.|TRBV9|TRBJ2-1|.
CASSVDRQVTNEQFF
TGTGCCAGCAGCGTAGATCGACAGGTTACCAATGAGCAGTTCTTC
>.|TRBV19|TRBJ1-2|.
CASSNPESF
TGTGCCAGTAGTAACCCAGAATCCTTC
>.|TRBV6-5|TRBJ1-5|.
CASGRGNQPQHF
TGTGCCAGCGGCAGGGGCAATCAGCCCCAGCATTTT
>TRBD2|TRBV19|TRBJ2-1|.
CASSIGGEGNEQFF
TGTGCCAGTAGTATTGGGGGGGAGGGTAATGAGCAGTTCTTC
>TRBD1|TRBV27|TRBJ2-2|.
CASSLIGQGLAGELFF
TGTGCCAGCAGTTTGATAGGACAGGGGCTAGCCGGGGAGCTGTTTTTT
>TRBD2|TRBV9|TRBJ2-5|few
CASSPSGGLAGAETQYF
TGTGCCAGCAGCCCCAGCGGGGGACTAGCGGGGGCGGAGACCCAGTACTTC
>.|TRBV7-3|TRBJ1-2|.
CASSFSLRCYGYTF
TGTGCCAGCAGCTTTTCTCTACGATGCTATGGCTACACCTTC
>.|TRBV29-1|TRBJ1-1|.
CSVDGGGLAEAFF
TGCAGCGTTGATGGGGGAGGGCTCGCTGAAGCTTTCTTT
>TRBD1|TRBV6-5|TRBJ1-2|once
CASRSPGTGNYGYTF
TGTGCCAGCAGAAGTCCCGGGACAGGAAACTATGGCTACACCTTC
>TRBD1|TRBV4-1|TRBJ1-2|.
CASSQEDRGIYYTF
TGCGCCAGCAGCCAAGAAGACAGGGGAATCTACTACACCTTC
>.|TRBV18|TRBJ1-6|.
CASSPQGTGSPLHF
TGTGCCAGCTCACCGCAGGGCACCGGTTCACCCCTCCACTTT
>.|TRBV4-1|TRBJ1-5|.
CASSPGVLANQPQHF
TGCGCCAGCAGCCCCGGGGTTCTCGCCAATCAGCCCCAGCATTTT
>.|TRBV10-2|TRBJ1-1|.
CASRGGGSKPEAFF
TGCGCCAGCAGGGGAGGGGGTAGCAAGCCTGAAGCTTTCTTT
>TRBD1|TRBV10-3|TRBJ1-1|.
CAIRIQGVNTEAFF
TGTGCCATCAGAATACAGGGGGTGAACACTGAAGCTTTCTTT